This T cell receptor beta chain was documented in a study of control samples from healthy donors and cancer patients (dated by TCRdb to the early 2020s). Receptors were amplified or captured by the immunoSEQ multiplex PCR assay. Entries here come from immuneACCESS through TCRdb and include only in-frame sequences with V and J called. Some clones fail to appear in such tables; in the studies checked, an unresolved V gene covers under half of the shortfall, and the cause of the remainder is unknown. In all, the sample holds tens of thousands of clones, and around 85% of those were seen once. 6.5% to 8.5% of the sample rests with the top ten. The CDR3 runs 14 residues from the cysteine to the phenylalanine. Just the 42-base CDR3 DNA is kept, in frame starting at base 1. Trimming costs V 0 bases and J 2 bases, and their ends lie 8 bases apart. The CDR1 and CDR2 encoded by the germline V gene are LGHNA and YSLEER.

Notes on this clone: The antigen it recognizes is unknown. Per-base qualities were not stored, and no clone one base away is much larger. Other DNA sequences within the sample encode an identical CDR3.

Sample: PBMCs. The TCR originated in an older woman with head and neck cancer. The rearrangement joined TRBV4-3 to TRBJ2-7, with the D gene tentatively TRBD1 or TRBD2, based on 5 matching bases in each. In nucleotide form, the sequence is TGCGCCAGCAGCCAAGATCGGGGCCCCTACGAGCAGTACTTC. Its protein is CASSQDRGPYEQYF.